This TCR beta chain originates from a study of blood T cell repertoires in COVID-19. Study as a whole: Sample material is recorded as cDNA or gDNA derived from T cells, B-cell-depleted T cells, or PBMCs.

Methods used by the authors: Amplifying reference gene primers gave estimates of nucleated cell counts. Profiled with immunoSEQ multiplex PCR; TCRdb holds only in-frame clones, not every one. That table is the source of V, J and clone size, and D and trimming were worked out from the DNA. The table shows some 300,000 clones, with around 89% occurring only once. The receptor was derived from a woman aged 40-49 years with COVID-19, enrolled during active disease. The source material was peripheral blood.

The CDR3 sequence is CASSLRTEIYGYTF. The CDR3 region has the DNA TGTGCCAGCAGCCTCCGGACTGAGATCTATGGCTACACCTTC. The rearrangement joins TRBV3-1 (or the pseudogene TRBV3-2) to TRBJ1-2, with D unclear. Trimming stripped 4 bases from V and 4 bases from J, with 13 bases between. CDR1 and CDR2 (germline): LGHDT, YNNKEL (reference sequence). This CDR3 comprises 14 residues.